This TCR beta chain was recorded in a study of blood T cell repertoires in COVID-19. Only in-frame clones appear in the TCRdb table, and some are missing; sequencing was by immunoSEQ multiplex PCR. The sample has 120,000 to 150,000 clones, approximately 84% seen once. CDR1 is SGHDT, CDR2 YYEEEE, per germline. CDR3 length: 15 amino acids. The V gene lost 3 bases and the J gene lost 4 bases, with 14 bases spanning the gap. Material for sequencing was peripheral blood. The receptor's source is a human donor with acute or convalescent COVID-19. The donor label of this sample is uncertain. The V gene is TRBV5-6, the J gene TRBJ2-4; D perhaps matches TRBD1 (7 bases). As DNA, the CDR3 is TGTGCCAGCAGCTCGGGGCCAGGGGGGAAAAACATTCAGTACTTC. The encoded protein is CASSSGPGGKNIQYF.